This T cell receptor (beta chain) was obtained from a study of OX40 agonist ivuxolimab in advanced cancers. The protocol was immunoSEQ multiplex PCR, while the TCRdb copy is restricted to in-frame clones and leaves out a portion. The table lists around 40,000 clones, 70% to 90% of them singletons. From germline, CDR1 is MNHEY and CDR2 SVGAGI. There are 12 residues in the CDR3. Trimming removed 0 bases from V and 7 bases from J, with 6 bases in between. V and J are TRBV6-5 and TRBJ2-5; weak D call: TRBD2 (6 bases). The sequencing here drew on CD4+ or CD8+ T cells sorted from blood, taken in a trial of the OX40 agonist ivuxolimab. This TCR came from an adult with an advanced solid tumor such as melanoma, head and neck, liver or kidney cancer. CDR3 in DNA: TGTGCCAGCAGTTACTCGGGGGGGACCCAGTACTTC. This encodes CASSYSGGTQYF.